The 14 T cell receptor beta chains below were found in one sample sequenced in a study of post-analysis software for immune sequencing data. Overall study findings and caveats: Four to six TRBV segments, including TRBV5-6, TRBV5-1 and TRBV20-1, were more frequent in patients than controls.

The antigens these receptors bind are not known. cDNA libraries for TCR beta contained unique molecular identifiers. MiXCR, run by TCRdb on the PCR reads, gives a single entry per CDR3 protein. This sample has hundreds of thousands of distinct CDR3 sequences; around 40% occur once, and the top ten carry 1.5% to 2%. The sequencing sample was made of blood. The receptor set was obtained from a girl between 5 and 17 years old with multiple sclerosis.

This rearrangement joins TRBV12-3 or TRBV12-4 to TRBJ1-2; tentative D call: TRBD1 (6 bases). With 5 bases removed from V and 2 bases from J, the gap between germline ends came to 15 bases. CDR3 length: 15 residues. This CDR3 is CASSDPRGLNYGYTF. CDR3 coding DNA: TGTGCCAGCAGTGACCCTCGGGGGCTGAACTATGGCTACACCTTC.

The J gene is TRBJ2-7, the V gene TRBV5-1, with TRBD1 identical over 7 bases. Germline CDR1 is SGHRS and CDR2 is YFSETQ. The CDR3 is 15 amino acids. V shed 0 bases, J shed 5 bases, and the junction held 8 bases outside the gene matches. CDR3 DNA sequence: TGCGCCAGCAGCTTGGTGAACAGGGGTGAACACGAGCAGTACTTC. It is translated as CASSLVNRGEHEQYF.

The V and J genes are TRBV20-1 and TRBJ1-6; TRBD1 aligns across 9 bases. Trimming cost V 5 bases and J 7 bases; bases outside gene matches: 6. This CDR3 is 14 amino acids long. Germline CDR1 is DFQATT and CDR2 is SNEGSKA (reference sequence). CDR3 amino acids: CSASRQGGNSPLHF. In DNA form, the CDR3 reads TGCAGTGCTTCCCGACAGGGGGGCAATTCACCCCTCCACTTT.

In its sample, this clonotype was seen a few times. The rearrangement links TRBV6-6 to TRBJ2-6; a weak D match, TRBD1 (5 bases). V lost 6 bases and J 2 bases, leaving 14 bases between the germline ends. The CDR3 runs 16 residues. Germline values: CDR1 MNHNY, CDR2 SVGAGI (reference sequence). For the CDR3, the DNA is TGTGCCAGCAGCCGCTTTCAGGGCACTGGGGCCAACGTCCTGACTTTC. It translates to CASSRFQGTGANVLTF.

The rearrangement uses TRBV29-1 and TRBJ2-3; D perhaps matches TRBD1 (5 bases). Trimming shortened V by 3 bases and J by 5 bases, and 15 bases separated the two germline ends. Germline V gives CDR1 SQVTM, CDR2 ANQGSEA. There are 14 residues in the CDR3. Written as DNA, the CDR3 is TGCAGCGTTGAGGAAGGGGCCCTAGGAGATACGCAGTATTTT. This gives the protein CSVEEGALGDTQYF.

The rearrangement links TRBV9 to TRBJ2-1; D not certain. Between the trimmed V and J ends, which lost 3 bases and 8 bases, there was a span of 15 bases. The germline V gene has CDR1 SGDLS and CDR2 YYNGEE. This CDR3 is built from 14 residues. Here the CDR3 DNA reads TGTGCCAGCAGCGCGTCAAGGGTTGTGGATGAGCAGTTCTTC. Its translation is CASSASRVVDEQFF.

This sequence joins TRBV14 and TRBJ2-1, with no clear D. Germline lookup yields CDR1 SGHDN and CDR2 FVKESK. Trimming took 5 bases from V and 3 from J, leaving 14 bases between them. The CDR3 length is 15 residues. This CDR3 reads CASSSRVLVYNEQFF. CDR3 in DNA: TGTGCCAGCAGCTCCCGGGTCCTCGTCTACAATGAGCAGTTCTTC.

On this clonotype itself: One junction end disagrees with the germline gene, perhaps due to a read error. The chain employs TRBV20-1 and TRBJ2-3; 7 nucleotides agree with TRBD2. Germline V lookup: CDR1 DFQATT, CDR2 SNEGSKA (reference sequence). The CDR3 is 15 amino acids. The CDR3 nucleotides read TGTAGTGCTAAACCGGGACTATCTTACACAGATACGCAGTATTTT. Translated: CSAKPGLSYTDTQYF.

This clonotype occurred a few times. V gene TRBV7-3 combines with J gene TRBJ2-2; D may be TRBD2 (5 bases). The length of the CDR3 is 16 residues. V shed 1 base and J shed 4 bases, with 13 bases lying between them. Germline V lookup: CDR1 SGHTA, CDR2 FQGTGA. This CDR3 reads CASSLSARLPTGELFF. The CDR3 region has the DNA TGTGCCAGCAGCTTAAGTGCTCGACTACCCACCGGGGAGCTGTTTTTT.

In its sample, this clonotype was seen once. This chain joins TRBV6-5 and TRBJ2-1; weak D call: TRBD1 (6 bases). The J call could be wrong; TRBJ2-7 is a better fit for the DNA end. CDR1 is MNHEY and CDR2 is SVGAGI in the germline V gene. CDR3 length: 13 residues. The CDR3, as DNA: TGTGCCAGCAGCACAGGGCTTAACTACGAGCAGTACTTC. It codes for CASSTGLNYEQYF.

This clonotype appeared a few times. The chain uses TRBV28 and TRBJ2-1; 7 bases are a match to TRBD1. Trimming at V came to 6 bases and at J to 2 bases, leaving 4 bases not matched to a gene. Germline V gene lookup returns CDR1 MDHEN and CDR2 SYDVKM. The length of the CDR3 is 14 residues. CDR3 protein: CASRNRGTYNEQFF. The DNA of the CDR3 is TGTGCCAGCAGGAACAGGGGAACCTACAATGAGCAGTTCTTC.

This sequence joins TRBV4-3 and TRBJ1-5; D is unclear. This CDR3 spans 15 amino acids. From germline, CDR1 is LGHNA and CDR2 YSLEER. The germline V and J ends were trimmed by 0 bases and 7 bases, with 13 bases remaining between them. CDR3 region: CASSQDNLARQPQHF. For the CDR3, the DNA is TGCGCCAGCAGCCAAGATAACTTGGCAAGGCAGCCCCAGCATTTT.

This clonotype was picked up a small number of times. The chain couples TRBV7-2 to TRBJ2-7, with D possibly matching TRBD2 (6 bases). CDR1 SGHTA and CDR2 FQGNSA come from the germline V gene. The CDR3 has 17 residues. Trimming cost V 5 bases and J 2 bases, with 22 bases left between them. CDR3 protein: CASSPEVGGRKPYEQYF. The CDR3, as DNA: TGTGCCAGCAGCCCCGAGGTAGGAGGGAGGAAGCCCTACGAGCAGTACTTC. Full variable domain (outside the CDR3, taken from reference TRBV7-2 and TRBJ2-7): GAGVSQSPSNKVTEKGKDVELRCDPISGHTALYWYRQSLGQGLEFLIYFQGNSAPDKSGLPSDRFSAERTGGSVSTLTIQRTQQEDSAVYLCASSPEVGGRKPYEQYFGPGTRLTVT.

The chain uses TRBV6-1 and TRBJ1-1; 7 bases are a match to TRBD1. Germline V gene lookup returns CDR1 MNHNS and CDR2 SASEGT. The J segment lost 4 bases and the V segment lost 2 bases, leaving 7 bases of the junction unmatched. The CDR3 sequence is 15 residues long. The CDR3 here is CASSEPNRGSTEAFF. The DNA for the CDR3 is TGTGCCAGCAGTGAACCAAACAGGGGTTCCACTGAAGCTTTCTTT.